The clone carrying this TCR beta chain was seen only once. The target antigen is unknown. Possible read error: a much larger clone is one base away. The data stem from a study of regulatory T cells in long-lasting Graves disease. Arm-PCR of CDR3 regions and iRepertoire HTBI primers were the basis on which TCR beta libraries were built. In the source study's methods: Sequenced samples collectively carried under 75 TRBV and 14 TRBJ segments. TCRdb itself ran the multiplex PCR reads through MiXCR, one entry per CDR3 protein. TCRdb, not the original authors, processed these V and J calls. The sample lists 310,000 or so distinct CDR3 sequences; around 20% were seen once. Study results and caveats: Patients with persistent disease shared 2,500 to 3,500 public clonotypes, outpacing the 900 to 1,000 shared by new patients. Compared with new cases, persistent Graves' patients showed reduced TCR diversity. Persistent disease was characterized by preferential usage of TRBV28, TRBJ1-2 and TRBJ2-5.

Regarding time point: persistent/refractory GD, antithyroid drugs over 5 years with positive TRAb. Making the TCR library involved RNA that had been extracted from PBMCs. J was trimmed by 5 bases and V by 4 bases; bases with no gene match: 13. From germline, CDR1 is MDHEN and CDR2 SYDVKM. The CDR3 is made up of 16 amino acids. This sample comprised peripheral blood mononuclear cells (PBMCs), obtained when the disease was refractory, from a patient treated with antithyroid drugs. The sequence came from a female donor with Graves disease. The V call is TRBV28, the J call TRBJ2-5; the match to TRBD1 covers 7 bases. Here the CDR3 DNA reads TGTGCCAGCAGTTCTTCCGGGACAGCCAGGAGGGAGACCCAGTACTTC. It encodes CASSSSGTARRETQYF.